The next 22 T cell receptor beta chains were all read from a single sample in a study of T cells in Graves' hyperthyroidism and ophthalmopathy. TCR beta CDR3 regions were amplified from RNA transcripts. In the first-round RT-PCR of the TCR CDR3, the HTBI primer set was used. TCRdb analysed the multiplex PCR reads with MiXCR anew, one entry per CDR3 protein. Of about 360,000 distinct CDR3 sequences in the sample, roughly an eighth were seen once. Material: blood. Receptors were obtained from a woman between 18 and 29 years old with Graves' hyperthyroidism.

This clonotype has at least ten counts. The J gene is TRBJ2-3, the V gene TRBV28; D unresolved. Trimming shortened V by 4 bases and J by 4 bases, and 18 bases separated the two germline ends. The germline gives CDR1 MDHEN, CDR2 SYDVKM. This CDR3 comprises 16 residues. The CDR3 DNA reads TGTGCCAGCAGTTCCGATACTAAGATTAACTCAGATACGCAGTATTTT. Protein sequence: CASSSDTKINSDTQYF.

This clonotype has at least ten counts. The chain links TRBV7-9 to TRBJ1-1; the match to TRBD1 covers 7 bases. Germline V CDR1 and CDR2: SEHNR, FQNEAQ (reference sequence). This CDR3 contains 16 residues. V lost 5 bases and J lost 1; bases outside the gene matches: 10. The CDR3 nucleotides read TGTGCCAGCAGCGTTTATAAGGGGGCGACGAACACTGAAGCTTTCTTT. Its protein is CASSVYKGATNTEAFF. Full variable domain (rest looked up from reference TRBV7-9 and TRBJ1-1): DTGVSQNPRHKITKRGQNVTFRCDPISEHNRLYWYRQTLGQGPEFLTYFQNEAQLEKSRLLSDRFSAERPKGSFSTLEIQRTEQGDSAMYLCASSVYKGATNTEAFFGQGTRLTVV.

In its sample, this clonotype was seen many times. The J gene is TRBJ2-7, the V gene TRBV6-1, with D possibly matching TRBD2 (5 bases). In germline, CDR1 is MNHNS, CDR2 SASEGT. Trimming shortened V by 4 bases and J by 1 base, and 11 bases separated the two germline ends. The CDR3 has 14 residues. The CDR3 sequence: CASSARDPSYEQYF. CDR3 coding DNA: TGTGCCAGCAGTGCCCGGGATCCATCCTACGAGCAGTACTTC.

This clonotype was counted many times. The chain combines TRBV20-1 with TRBJ2-3; a possible D gene is TRBD2 (5 bases). Between the trimmed V and J ends, which lost 0 bases and 2 bases, there was a span of 18 bases. Germline CDR1 DFQATT, CDR2 SNEGSKA (reference sequence). The CDR3 spans 17 residues. The CDR3 DNA reads TGCAGTGCTAGAGACCGGGCCGAGAGCGGCAACACAGATACGCAGTATTTT. It yields the protein CSARDRAESGNTDTQYF.

Many counts were recorded for this clonotype. V is TRBV6-2 or TRBV6-3 and J is TRBJ2-3; 7 bases line up with TRBD2. Germline assignment: CDR1 MNHEY and CDR2 SVGEGT. Trimming cost V 0 bases and J 0 bases; bases outside gene matches: 3. This CDR3 comprises 16 residues. Here the CDR3 reads CASSYSQRDSTDTQYF. The CDR3 bases are TGTGCCAGCAGTTACTCACAGCGGGATAGCACAGATACGCAGTATTTT.

This clonotype has a count of ten or more. The chain is built from TRBV10-3 and TRBJ2-5; 7 bases line up with TRBD1. Germline V lookup: CDR1 ENHRY, CDR2 SYGVKD. The CDR3 has 14 residues. After removal of 5 bases from V and 5 bases from J, the junction contained 8 bases not matched to a gene. CDR3 loop: CAISSQGSGETQYF. CDR3 sequence (DNA): TGTGCCATCAGTTCACAGGGGTCAGGGGAGACCCAGTACTTC.

There are many counts of this clonotype. This chain joins TRBV28 and TRBJ2-1, with D hard to call. CDR1 is MDHEN, CDR2 SYDVKM, per germline. The germline V and J ends were trimmed by 2 bases and 0 bases, with 8 bases remaining between them. The CDR3 runs to 15 residues. The CDR3 here is CASSLGRISYNEQFF. The CDR3 coding sequence is TGTGCCAGCAGTTTAGGGCGAATCTCCTACAATGAGCAGTTCTTC. The whole variable domain, remainder taken from reference TRBV28 and TRBJ2-1, is DVKVTQSSRYLVKRTGEKVFLECVQDMDHENMFWYRQDPGLGLRLIYFSYDVKMKEKGDIPEGYSVSREKKERFSLILESASTNQTSMYLCASSLGRISYNEQFFGPGTRLTVL.

This clonotype was detected many times. The rearrangement uses TRBV5-4 and TRBJ1-1, with 9 nucleotides matching TRBD1. Germline V lookup: CDR1 SGHNT, CDR2 YYREEE (reference sequence). V shed 3 bases, J shed 1 base, and the junction held 1 base outside the gene matches. The CDR3 is 14 residues long. CDR3 loop: CASSWGQGNTEAFF. The CDR3, as DNA: TGTGCCAGCAGCTGGGGACAGGGGAACACTGAAGCTTTCTTT.

With regard to this clonotype: A read error may explain this, as a much larger clone is one base away. The CDR3 end shows no conserved phenylalanine or tryptophan, and so a read error is likely. The chain combines TRBV20-1 with TRBJ1-1; no reliable D call. Germline values: CDR1 DFQATT, CDR2 SNEGSKA (reference sequence). The CDR3 loop spans 16 amino acids. Trimming left V 0 bases short and J 5 bases short, with 19 bases between. CDR3 bases: TGCAGTGCTAGAGATCAGGATACATTAGGTATAACTGAAGCTTTCCTT. Protein sequence: CSARDQDTLGITEAFL.

This clonotype was picked up many times. The chain is built from TRBV3-1 and TRBJ1-5, with D maybe TRBD1 (6 bases). V was trimmed by 1 base and J by 2 bases, leaving 15 bases between them. CDR3 length equals 17 residues. The V gene's germline CDR1 is LGHDT and CDR2 YNNKEL (reference sequence). DNA for the CDR3: TGTGCCAGCAGCCAAGGCAATACAGGGTCGGGCAATCAGCCCCAGCATTTT. As protein: CASSQGNTGSGNQPQHF.

This clonotype was counted at least ten times. This rearrangement joins TRBV6-1 to TRBJ2-7; TRBD1 matches at 7 bases. V shed 6 bases and J 3 bases; nucleotides not matched to a gene: 11. Looked up from germline, CDR1 is MNHNS and CDR2 is SASEGT. CDR3 length: 15 amino acids. This CDR3 is CASSPWQGDVYEQYF. CDR3 sequence (DNA): TGTGCCAGCAGCCCCTGGCAGGGGGATGTCTACGAGCAGTACTTC.

The chain links TRBV19 to TRBJ2-7; 8 bases fit TRBD1. The germline V gene has CDR1 LNHDA and CDR2 SQIVND (reference sequence). The V gene end was trimmed by 8 bases and the J gene end by 1 base; junction bases not matched to a gene: 10. This CDR3 comprises 15 residues. CDR3 in amino acids: CASRRGDRSSYEQYF. The CDR3 region has the DNA TGTGCCAGTCGGAGGGGGGACAGGTCATCCTACGAGCAGTACTTC.

This clonotype was found once. This rearrangement joins TRBV7-9 to TRBJ1-1, with 10 bases identical to TRBD1. Losses at the gene ends were 3 bases for V and 2 bases for J; bases not matched to a gene: 3. Germline V gene sequence: CDR1 SEHNR, CDR2 FQNEAQ (reference sequence). There are 15 residues in the CDR3. In DNA form, the CDR3 reads TGTGCCAGCAGCTTTAGACAGGGGGCAAACACTGAAGCTTTCTTT. Translated: CASSFRQGANTEAFF.

This clonotype was found many times. The rearrangement links TRBV20-1 to TRBJ2-2; D gene ambiguous. The V gene's germline CDR1 is DFQATT and CDR2 SNEGSKA (reference sequence). Trimming shortened V by 5 bases and J by 5 bases, and 6 bases separated the two germline ends. The CDR3 is made up of 11 amino acids. The CDR3 sequence is CSAWDTGELFF. The CDR3 nucleotides are TGCAGTGCTTGGGATACCGGGGAGCTGTTTTTT.

Points on this clonotype: A clone one base away is much larger, so this may be a read error. The CDR3 carries no conserved terminal phenylalanine or tryptophan, so it likely arises from a read error. The chain carries TRBV19 and TRBJ1-1, with D uncertain. Germline CDR1 and CDR2: LNHDA and SQIVND (reference sequence). This CDR3 is 15 amino acids long. V was clipped by 4 bases and J by 0 bases, with 12 bases between them. In DNA, the CDR3 is TGTGCCAGTAGTAAAGGTCTTTACGTGAACACTGAAGCTTTCCTT. Residues: CASSKGLYVNTEAFL.

This clonotype was observed at least ten times. The chain is built from TRBV5-1 and TRBJ2-4; 8 positions agree with TRBD1. CDR3 length: 14 amino acids. Germline CDR1 is SGHRS and CDR2 is YFSETQ. With 3 bases clipped from V and 8 bases from J, the junction kept 7 bases outside the gene matches. Here the CDR3 reads CASSSGDRMYIQYF. CDR3 nucleotide sequence: TGCGCCAGCAGCTCCGGGGACAGGATGTACATTCAGTACTTC.

This rearrangement joins TRBV15 to TRBJ2-1, with TRBD1 matching 9 bases. Unmatched junction bases numbered 4, after V lost 6 bases and J lost 1 base. This CDR3 has 15 residues. Germline lookup yields CDR1 LNHNV and CDR2 YYDKDF (reference sequence). In DNA, the CDR3 is TGTGCCACCAGATCCGGGACAGGGTCCTACAATGAGCAGTTCTTC. Translating gives CATRSGTGSYNEQFF.

This clonotype was recorded many times. CDR3 residues: CASSPGLYTGELFF. The CDR3 region has the DNA TGTGCCAGCAGCCCGGGACTCTACACCGGGGAGCTGTTTTTT. The chain links TRBV3-1 to TRBJ2-2; D is possibly TRBD2 (6 bases). V was trimmed by 4 bases and J by 3 bases, leaving 9 bases between them. The CDR3 runs 14 residues. Germline assignment: CDR1 LGHDT and CDR2 YNNKEL (reference sequence).

This clonotype has ten or more counts. The chain links TRBV19 to TRBJ1-2, with D perhaps matching TRBD1 (6 bases). Trimming removed 3 bases from V and 2 bases from J, with 34 bases in between. This CDR3 has 22 residues. Germline V CDR1 and CDR2: LNHDA, SQIVND (reference sequence). The CDR3 DNA follows: TGTGCCAGTAGTATCGACCCCAGGGGAAGCGGAACTCGAATCGGGCCGAACTATGGCTACACCTTC. Its protein product is CASSIDPRGSGTRIGPNYGYTF.

This clonotype has a count of ten or more. In DNA form, the CDR3 reads TGTGCCAGCAGTTTAAACGCTCCCCAGTACTTC. Its translation: CASSLNAPQYF. The genes are TRBV28 and TRBJ2-5; D is ambiguous. Per the germline V gene, CDR1 is MDHEN and CDR2 is SYDVKM. Trimming pared 2 bases from V and 9 bases from J, leaving 7 bases between. The CDR3 contains 11 residues.

This clonotype was seen ten or more times. The rearrangement joins TRBV9 to TRBJ2-7; the D gene is possibly TRBD1 (6 bases). V was pared by 0 bases and J by 0 bases, with 7 bases between. Germline V lookup: CDR1 SGDLS, CDR2 YYNGEE. The CDR3 length is 14 residues. Here the CDR3 reads CASSVVDSSYEQYF. CDR3 bases: TGTGCCAGCAGCGTAGTGGACAGCTCCTACGAGCAGTACTTC.

This chain links TRBV2 with TRBJ2-1, with TRBD1 matching 11 bases. Germline loops: CDR1 SNHLY, CDR2 FYNNEI. The junction had 8 bases not matched to a gene; V was cut back by 5 bases and J by 5 bases. The CDR3 runs 16 residues. CDR3 DNA: TGTGCCAGCAGTAAACGGACAGGGGGCGCGAACAATGAGCAGTTCTTC. This gives the protein CASSKRTGGANNEQFF.